This T cell receptor beta chain was sequenced in a study of CXCR3-negative and CXCR3-positive naive CD8 T cells (dated by TCRdb to about 2019). At the level of the whole study: In total, some 140 million TRB reads were obtained, which works out to roughly 1.5 +/- 0.3 million reads per library. Naive subsets from five or six donors and memory cells from 3 donors were included in the TRBV-TRBJ cluster analysis. The diversity and physicochemical repertoire analyses included eleven to twelve donors pooled from two independent experiments.

Inclusive of the bounding cysteine and phenylalanine, the CDR3 is 18 residues long. No DNA is given. CDR1 SGHVS and CDR2 FQNEAQ were looked up in the germline V gene. The reads were generated on a NextSeq 550. The Human TCR Profiling Kit (MiLaboratory) was used to prepare UMI-labeled 5' RACE TRB cDNA libraries. cDNA synthesis used the entire amount of extracted RNA, and PCR amplification then used the entire amount of cDNA produced. The libraries were made side by side, with each library going through the same number of PCR cycles. The study's own analysis went as follows. With a requirement of at least two reads per UMI, MIGEC and MiXCR extracted about 52,000 +/- 9,100 unique UMI-labeled TRB cDNA molecules per library. On average, roughly 40,000 +/- 10,000 functional in-frame TRB CDR3 nucleotide clonotypes lacking stop codons were found per library. After downsampling to 5000 UMI-labeled TRB molecules per sample, diversity metrics such as normalized Shannon-Wiener and Chao1 were calculated in VDJtools. Clonotype-size-weighted physicochemical properties of the central five CDR3 residues (interaction energy, strength, volume and Kidera factor 4) were computed in VDJtools. Through TCRdb reprocessing, the reads give one entry per CDR3 protein sequence; DNA is omitted. The V and J calls follow TCRdb's processing rather than the paper's. The table for this sample records 90,000 to 95,000 distinct CDR3 sequences. The ten largest account for 1.7% of the sample.

As concerns this clonotype: Its antigen specificity is not known.

For each CD8+ T cell subset, flow sorting was done in triplicate, and 250,000 to 300,000 cells per subset went directly into RLT lysis buffer. Naive CD8+ T cells were defined stringently as CD45RO-CCR7+CD27+CD95- to exclude memory contaminants. Standard density gradient centrifugation was used to isolate peripheral blood mononuclear cells from buffy coats. A FACSAria III was used to flow-sort naive CXCR3-negative and CXCR3-positive CD8+ T cells. Total RNA was extracted from sorted cells using an RNeasy Mini Kit. Summary of the overall study and its limitations: Similar TRBV-TRBJ usage was shown by naive CXCR3-negative and CXCR3-positive cells from the same donor, whereas distinct patterns were shown by memory cells. Because surface CD5, which is linked to self-reactivity in mice, was comparable between the naive subsets, TCR interaction strength was also inferred from TRB CDR3 physicochemical properties. Because CXCR3 expression was partially decreased after cryopreservation, freshly isolated PBMCs were used for most assays. Repertoire diversity was comparably high in both naive subsets but much lower in memory CD8+ T cells. Compared with CXCR3-negative naive cells, CXCR3-positive naive cells had TRB CDR3s with higher hydrophobicity (lower Kidera factor 4), lower energy, and higher strength and volume indices.

Recombination linked TRBV7-8 to TRBJ2-2; TCRdb selects TRBD2, and the lack of DNA leaves this call unchecked. This TCR came from a human donor in good health. Some clones in this sample may be carry-over from other donors' samples. Source material: naive CXCR3- CD8+ T cells from blood. What the cell subset or site label conveys for this sample: CD45RO-CCR7+CD27+CD95- naive CD8+ T cells lacking CXCR3 (TNR3-). The CDR3 loop reads CASSLGPASGGAAGELFF.